The following is a TCR beta chain sequence with its context. Antigen specificity is unknown. This specimen comes from a study of T cell clonotyping in hematopoietic cell transplantation. The study's findings and limits: Cells were unsorted, so CD4 and CD8 contributions were not separated. Recipient TCR diversity dropped after transplant; expanded clonotypes rose from day 30 to 180. At the given depth, recipient repertoires were over 95% de novo clonotypes.

Clones were sequenced by immunoSEQ multiplex PCR, and TCRdb holds only the in-frame ones, with some missing. The profile covers 5,500 to 7,500 clones, with about 96% appearing a single time and roughly 0.47% taken by the ten largest. There are 14 residues in the CDR3. Germline loops: CDR1 MNHEY, CDR2 SVGAGI. V dropped 8 bases and J dropped 3 bases, with 17 bases sitting between them. This clonotype was sampled from a male patient in his 40s who had an allogeneic stem cell transplant from a related donor, so the T cells may come from the graft donor. Some clones in this sample may be carry-over from other donors' samples. The chain combines TRBV6-5 with TRBJ2-7; no clear D. Sample: PBMCs, taken 30 days after allogeneic stem cell transplant. This chain's CDR3 is CASGDSPPHYEQYF. For the CDR3, the DNA is TGTGCCAGCGGAGACTCCCCCCCTCACTACGAGCAGTACTTC.